The clone carrying this T cell receptor (beta chain) was found a few times. Its antigen is as yet unknown. The CDR3 length is 11 residues. V was shortened by 4 bases and J by 7 bases, with 7 bases between the two germline ends. The germline CDR1 and CDR2 sequences are SNHLY and FYNNEI. Sorting of CD4+ naive, central memory, regulatory and stem cell-like memory cells was performed via CD45RO/CCR7/CD25/CD127/CD95/CD27. Each sorted population was over 98% pure. The record originates from a study of beta chain features in type 1 diabetes. The isolated RNA, all of it, was reverse transcribed, so expressed TCRB transcripts were what got sequenced. Clones were sequenced by immunoSEQ multiplex PCR, and TCRdb holds only the in-frame ones, with some missing. The table shows some 900,000 clones, with 15% to 20% occurring only once. General study results and limits: People with Type 1 diabetes carried modestly yet significantly shorter TCRB CDR3s in all four CD4+ subsets.

The chain carries TRBV2 and TRBJ1-2; D is undetermined. Sequenced input: naive CD4+ T cells from blood. The receptor comes from a young woman in good health. The CDR3 DNA follows: TGTGCCAGCAGTGGGGCTTCTGGCTACACCTTC. Its translation: CASSGASGYTF.